Given below is one T cell receptor beta chain in context. These data belong to a study of blood T cell repertoires in COVID-19. TCRdb keeps only in-frame clones here, not all; method: immunoSEQ multiplex PCR. The sample yields 85,000 to 100,000 clones, about 88% seen once. Germline CDR1 SGDLS, CDR2 YYNGEE. This CDR3 spans 14 amino acids. V lost 4 bases, J lost 1 base, and 4 bases stayed unmatched. The receptor was derived from a woman aged 55-75 years with acute or convalescent COVID-19. The chain employs TRBV9 and TRBJ1-1; TRBD1 matches at 7 bases. The sample consisted of peripheral blood. This chain's CDR3 is CASSIQGQNTEAFF. The DNA of the CDR3 is TGTGCCAGCAGCATACAGGGGCAGAACACTGAAGCTTTCTTT.